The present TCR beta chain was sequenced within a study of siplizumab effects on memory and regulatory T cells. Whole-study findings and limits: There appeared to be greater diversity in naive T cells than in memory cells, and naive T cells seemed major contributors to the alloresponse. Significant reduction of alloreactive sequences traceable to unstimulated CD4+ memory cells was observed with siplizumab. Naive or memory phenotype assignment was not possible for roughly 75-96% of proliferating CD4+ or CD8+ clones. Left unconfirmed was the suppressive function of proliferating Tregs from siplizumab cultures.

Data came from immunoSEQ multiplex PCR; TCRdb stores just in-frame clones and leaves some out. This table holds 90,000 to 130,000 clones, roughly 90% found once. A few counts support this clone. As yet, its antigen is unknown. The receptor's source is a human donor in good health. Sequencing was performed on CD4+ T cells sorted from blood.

CDR3 sequence (DNA): TGTGCCAGCAGTCCGGACAGACTCTATGGCTACACCTTC. It is translated as CASSPDRLYGYTF. V gene TRBV28 combines with J gene TRBJ1-2, with D maybe TRBD1 (6 bases). The CDR3 spans 13 residues. The germline V gene has CDR1 MDHEN and CDR2 SYDVKM. V lost 5 bases to trimming and J lost 4 bases, with 11 bases between them.